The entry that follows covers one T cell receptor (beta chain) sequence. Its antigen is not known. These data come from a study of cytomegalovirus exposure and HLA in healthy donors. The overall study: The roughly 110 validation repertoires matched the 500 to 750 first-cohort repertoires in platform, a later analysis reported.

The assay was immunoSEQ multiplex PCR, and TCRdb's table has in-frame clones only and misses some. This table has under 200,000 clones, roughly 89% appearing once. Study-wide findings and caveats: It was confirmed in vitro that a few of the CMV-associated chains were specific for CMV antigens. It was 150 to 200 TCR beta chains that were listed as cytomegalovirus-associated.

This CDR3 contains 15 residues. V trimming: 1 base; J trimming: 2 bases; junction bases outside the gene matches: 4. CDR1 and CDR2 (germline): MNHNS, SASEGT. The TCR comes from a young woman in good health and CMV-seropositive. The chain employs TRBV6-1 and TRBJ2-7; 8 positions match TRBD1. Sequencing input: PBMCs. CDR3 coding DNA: TGTGCCAGCAGTGAAGGACAGGGGATAACCTACGAGCAGTACTTC. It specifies CASSEGQGITYEQYF.